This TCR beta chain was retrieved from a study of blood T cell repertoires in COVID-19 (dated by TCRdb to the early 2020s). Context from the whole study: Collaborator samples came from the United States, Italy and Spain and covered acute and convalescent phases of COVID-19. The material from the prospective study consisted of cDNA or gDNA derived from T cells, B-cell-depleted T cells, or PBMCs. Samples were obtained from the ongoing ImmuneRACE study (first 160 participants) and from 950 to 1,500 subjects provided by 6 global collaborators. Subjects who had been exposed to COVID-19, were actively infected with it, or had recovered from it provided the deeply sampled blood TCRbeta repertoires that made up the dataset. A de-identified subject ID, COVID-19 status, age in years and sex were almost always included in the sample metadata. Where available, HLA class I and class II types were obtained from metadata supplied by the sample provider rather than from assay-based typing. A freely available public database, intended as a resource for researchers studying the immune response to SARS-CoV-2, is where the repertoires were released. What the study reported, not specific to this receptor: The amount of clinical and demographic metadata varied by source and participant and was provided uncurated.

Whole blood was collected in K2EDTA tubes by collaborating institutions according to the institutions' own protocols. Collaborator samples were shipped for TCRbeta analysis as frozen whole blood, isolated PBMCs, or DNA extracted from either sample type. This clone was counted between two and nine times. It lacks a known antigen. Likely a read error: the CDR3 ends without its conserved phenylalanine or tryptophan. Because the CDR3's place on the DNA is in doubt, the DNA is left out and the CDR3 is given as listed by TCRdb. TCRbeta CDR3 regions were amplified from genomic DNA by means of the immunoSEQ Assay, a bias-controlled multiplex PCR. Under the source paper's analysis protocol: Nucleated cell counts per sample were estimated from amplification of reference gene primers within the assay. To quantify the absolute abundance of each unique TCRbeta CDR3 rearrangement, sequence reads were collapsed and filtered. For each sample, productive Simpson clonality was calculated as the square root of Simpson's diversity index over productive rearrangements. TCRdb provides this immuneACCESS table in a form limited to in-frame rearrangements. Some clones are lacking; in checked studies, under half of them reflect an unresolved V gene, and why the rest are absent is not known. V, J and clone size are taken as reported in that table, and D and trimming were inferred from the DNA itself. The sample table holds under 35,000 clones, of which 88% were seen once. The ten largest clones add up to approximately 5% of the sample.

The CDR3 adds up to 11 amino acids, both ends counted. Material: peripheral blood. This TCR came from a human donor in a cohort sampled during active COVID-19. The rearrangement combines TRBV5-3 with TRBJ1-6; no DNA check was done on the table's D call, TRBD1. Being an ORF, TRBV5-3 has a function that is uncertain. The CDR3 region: CARSRGDREVI.